This is a list of T cell receptor beta chains from one sample in a study of pediatric ulcerative colitis. Clones were read by immunoSEQ multiplex PCR, and TCRdb kept only the in-frame ones, dropping some. The sample has around 64,000 clones; around four fifths are singletons. Sequencing was done on a sample of blood. All receptors derive from a boy aged 5-17 years with moderate ulcerative colitis. The CDR3 runs from the conserved cysteine through the conserved F or W. D genes are given only for firm matches. Rows give clone size only sometimes, using once, few, many, or a class for an expanded clone.

J,V,size,D,CDR3,DNA
TRBJ2-2,TRBV14,-,-,CASSQGRSGNTGELFF,TGTGCCAGCAGCCAAGGCCGTAGCGGGAACACCGGGGAGCTGTTTTTT
TRBJ2-6,TRBV7-3,few,-,CASSLTNSGANVLTF,TGTGCCAGCAGCTTAACGAACTCTGGGGCCAACGTCCTGACTTTC
TRBJ1-4,TRBV19,few,-,CASKQGYGEKLFF,TGTGCCAGTAAGCAGGGGTACGGAGAAAAACTGTTTTTT
TRBJ1-1,TRBV6-5,-,-,CASNYATPVGQGAFF,TGTGCCAGCAATTACGCCACCCCGGTGGGGCAGGGAGCTTTCTTT
TRBJ2-5,TRBV10-2,-,-,CASTRRSGERETQYF,TGCGCCAGCACCCGACGCTCCGGGGAAAGAGAGACCCAGTACTTC
TRBJ2-1,TRBV6-6,-,-,CASSSGFGAYNEQFF,TGTGCCAGCAGTTCCGGATTCGGAGCCTACAATGAGCAGTTCTTC
TRBJ1-1,TRBV4-1,-,TRBD1,CASSQIQGTNTEAFF,TGCGCCAGCAGCCAGATACAGGGGACGAACACTGAAGCTTTCTTT
TRBJ2-5,TRBV19,-,-,CASSDQYQETQYF,TGTGCCAGTAGTGACCAGTACCAAGAGACCCAGTACTTC
TRBJ1-5,TRBV7-8,-,-,CASTRGGNQPQHF,TGTGCCAGCACCCGAGGGGGGAATCAGCCCCAGCATTTT
TRBJ2-3,TRBV10-3,once,-,CAISESLVATDTQYF,TGTGCCATCAGTGAGTCCCTAGTGGCCACAGATACGCAGTATTTT
TRBJ1-2,TRBV5-1,-,-,CASSPRAGDYGYTF,TGCGCCAGCAGCCCCCGAGCAGGGGACTATGGCTACACCTTC
TRBJ2-1,TRBV19,-,TRBD2,CASSRLFQAGDNEQFF,TGTGCCAGTAGTAGACTCTTTCAAGCGGGGGACAATGAGCAGTTCTTC
TRBJ2-1,TRBV27,-,TRBD2,CASSARAGTSGYNEQFF,TGTGCCAGCAGCGCGCGGGCGGGGACTAGCGGCTACAATGAGCAGTTCTTC